Below, 20 T cell receptor beta chains from the same sample are listed, as sequenced in a study of blood T cell repertoires in COVID-19. The table came from immunoSEQ multiplex PCR; TCRdb's copy has only in-frame clones and leaves some out. Here the sample spans about 400,000 clones, roughly 85% being singletons. Sequenced material: peripheral blood. The receptors were sampled from a woman in her twenties or thirties with active or convalescent COVID-19.

The rearrangement joins TRBV5-4 to TRBJ2-5, with D hard to call. Germline CDR1 SGHNT, CDR2 YYREEE (reference sequence). The germline V and J ends were trimmed by 4 bases and 4 bases, with 5 bases remaining between them. This CDR3 is built from 11 residues. In DNA form, the CDR3 reads TGTGCCAGCAGCGGGCTAGAGACCCAGTACTTC. Translated, it gives CASSGLETQYF. The variable domain in full, with the rest retrieved from reference TRBV5-4 and TRBJ2-5, is ETGVTQSPTHLIKTRGQQVTLRCSSQSGHNTVSWYQQALGQGPQFIFQYYREEENGRGNFPPRFSGLQFPNYSSELNVNALELDDSALYLCASSGLETQYFGPGTRLLVL.

This chain links TRBV5-6 with TRBJ1-1; TRBD1 matches at 7 bases. With 4 bases clipped from V and 4 bases from J, the junction kept 4 bases outside the gene matches. The V gene's germline CDR1 is SGHDT and CDR2 YYEEEE. CDR3 length: 13 amino acids. The DNA for the CDR3 is TGTGCCAGCAGCCTCGACAGGGCCACTGAAGCTTTCTTT. As protein: CASSLDRATEAFF.

This chain links TRBV29-1 with TRBJ1-4; 9 nucleotides agree with TRBD1. The V segment lost 3 bases and the J segment 8 bases; nucleotides outside the gene matches: 4. The length of the CDR3 is 13 residues. Germline V gene data show CDR1 as SQVTM and CDR2 as ANQGSEA. The CDR3 DNA is TGCAGCGTTGAGAGGACAGGGGACGAAAAACTGTTTTTT. It specifies CSVERTGDEKLFF.

The rearrangement uses TRBV6-5 and TRBJ1-2, with a possible D match to TRBD1 (5 bases). From germline, CDR1 is MNHEY and CDR2 SVGAGI. The ends were cut back, 4 bases at V and 0 bases at J, with 12 bases in the middle. The CDR3 contains 15 residues. CDR3 residues: CASSSGDGSNYGYTF. The DNA for the CDR3 is TGTGCCAGCAGTTCGGGGGACGGGTCTAACTATGGCTACACCTTC.

With regard to this clone: Other DNA variants within this sample encode the same CDR3. The chain is built from TRBV5-4 and TRBJ1-2; unclear D gene. The CDR3 runs to 13 residues. The V gene's germline CDR1 is SGHNT and CDR2 YYREEE (reference sequence). Deletions cut 0 bases from V and 3 bases from J, with 6 bases between. Here the CDR3 DNA reads TGTGCCAGCAGCTTGGCCGGAGACTATGGCTACACCTTC. Its protein is CASSLAGDYGYTF.

The chain joins TRBV7-7 to TRBJ2-3; 12 bases are a match to TRBD2. Germline V gene data show CDR1 as SSHAT and CDR2 as FNYEAQ (reference sequence). V was clipped by 5 bases and J by 6 bases; unmatched bases: 6. The CDR3 contains 15 residues. This CDR3 reads CASSQLAGGGDTQYF. The CDR3 DNA sequence: TGTGCCAGCAGCCAACTAGCGGGAGGAGGCGATACGCAGTATTTT.

The J gene is TRBJ2-5, the V gene TRBV4-1; maybe TRBD2 (6 bases). This CDR3 spans 14 amino acids. V lost 2 bases to trimming and J lost 3 bases, with 10 bases between them. Germline lookup yields CDR1 MGHRA and CDR2 YSYEKL. CDR3 loop: CASSQSSSEETQYF. Here the CDR3 DNA reads TGCGCCAGCAGCCAATCATCTAGCGAAGAGACCCAGTACTTC.

The gene calls are TRBV11-2 and TRBJ2-3; 10 bases map to TRBD2. The CDR3 length is 17 residues. V trimming: 1 base; J trimming: 2 bases; junction bases outside the gene matches: 6. The germline gives CDR1 SGHAT, CDR2 FQNNGV. DNA of the CDR3: TGTGCCAGCAGCTTAGCCCCTAGCGGGAGTATCACAGATACGCAGTATTTT. It encodes CASSLAPSGSITDTQYF.

The chain carries TRBV7-9 and TRBJ2-7; 11 bases align to TRBD1. This CDR3 is 14 amino acids long. With 8 bases clipped from V and 4 bases from J, the junction kept 7 bases outside the gene matches. Per the germline V gene, CDR1 is SEHNR and CDR2 is FQNEAQ (reference sequence). This chain's CDR3 is CASRPGTGGYEQYF. The CDR3 coding sequence is TGTGCCAGCCGCCCCGGGACAGGGGGTTACGAGCAGTACTTC.

V gene TRBV25-1 combines with J gene TRBJ1-4, with D possibly being TRBD1 (6 bases). V was clipped by 1 base and J by 7 bases, with 13 bases between them. The germline V gene encodes CDR1 MGHDK and CDR2 SYGVNS. The CDR3 is made up of 15 amino acids. The CDR3 here is CASSESRGNSEKLFF. Written as DNA, the CDR3 is TGTGCCAGCAGTGAATCCAGGGGAAATAGTGAAAAACTGTTTTTT.

The chain joins TRBV19 to TRBJ1-4; 10 bases are shared with TRBD1. The germline V gene has CDR1 LNHDA and CDR2 SQIVND (reference sequence). The CDR3 is 13 amino acids. V shed 8 bases and J 3 bases; nucleotides not matched to a gene: 0. CDR3 nucleotides: TGTGCCAGTGGGACAGGGGCTAATGAAAAACTGTTTTTT. Protein product: CASGTGANEKLFF.

This clone appeared a few times. V and J are TRBV19 and TRBJ1-2; possibly TRBD1 for D (5 bases). V lost 5 bases and J lost 8, with 12 bases in between. The CDR3 extends over 12 amino acids. From germline, CDR1 is LNHDA and CDR2 SQIVND (reference sequence). The CDR3 spells CASSLGGGGYTF. In DNA, the CDR3 is TGTGCCAGTAGTTTAGGCGGGGGAGGCTACACCTTC.

The chain is built from TRBV9 and TRBJ2-3; 12 positions match TRBD2. The CDR3 runs 16 residues. The germline gives CDR1 SGDLS, CDR2 YYNGEE. V lost 4 bases to trimming and J lost 2 bases; unmatched junction nucleotides: 5. The CDR3 sequence: CASSTGLAGNTDTQYF. The CDR3, as DNA: TGTGCCAGCAGCACCGGACTAGCGGGAAACACAGATACGCAGTATTTT.

The rearrangement links TRBV13 to TRBJ2-7, with 12 nucleotides matching TRBD1. Germline V gene data show CDR1 as PRHDT and CDR2 as FYEKMQ (reference sequence). The V segment lost 3 bases and the J segment 7 bases; nucleotides outside the gene matches: 10. This CDR3 region has 16 residues. CDR3 DNA sequence: TGTGCCAGCAGCTTGTTCCGGGACAGGGGGCTGGATGAGCAGTACTTC. Translating gives CASSLFRDRGLDEQYF.

This clone was seen a few times. The rearrangement joins TRBV12-5 to TRBJ1-6; D uncertain. Germline loops: CDR1 LGHNT, CDR2 FRNRAP. V was trimmed by 5 bases and J by 6 bases, leaving 8 bases between them. This CDR3 is 13 amino acids long. The CDR3 DNA reads TGTGCTAGTGGTCTGCGGCTTAATTCACCCCTCCACTTT. Its translation is CASGLRLNSPLHF.

The CDR3 sequence is CATSKGQGSSYEQYF. In nucleotides, the CDR3 is TGTGCCACCAGCAAGGGACAGGGATCCTCCTACGAGCAGTACTTC. The chain recombines TRBV15 with TRBJ2-7, with 9 bases fitting TRBD1. Germline CDR1 and CDR2: LNHNV and YYDKDF (reference sequence). CDR3 length equals 15 residues. With V trimmed by 4 bases and J by 0 bases, 4 bases remained unmatched.

The chain carries TRBV7-9 and TRBJ2-5; 9 nucleotides line up with TRBD2. V lost 3 bases and J lost 4; bases outside the gene matches: 3. The germline gives CDR1 SEHNR, CDR2 FQNEAQ (reference sequence). The CDR3 spans 14 residues. This chain's CDR3 is CASSLVAGVETQYF. DNA of the CDR3: TGTGCCAGCAGCTTGGTAGCGGGGGTAGAGACCCAGTACTTC.

The rearrangement joins TRBV7-9 to TRBJ2-1; tentative D call: TRBD2 (6 bases). V was pared by 1 base and J by 5 bases, with 21 bases between. CDR3 length equals 18 residues. Germline assignment: CDR1 SEHNR and CDR2 FQNEAQ (reference sequence). The CDR3 DNA follows: TGTGCCAGCAGCTTAGTGGGGTCTAGCGTCAAAAGGGACAATGAGCAGTTCTTC. Translating gives CASSLVGSSVKRDNEQFF. Supplemented by reference TRBV7-9 and TRBJ2-1, the full variable domain reads DTGVSQNPRHKITKRGQNVTFRCDPISEHNRLYWYRQTLGQGPEFLTYFQNEAQLEKSRLLSDRFSAERPKGSFSTLEIQRTEQGDSAMYLCASSLVGSSVKRDNEQFFGPGTRLTVL.

The V call is TRBV19, the J call TRBJ1-1; 8 bases are a match to TRBD1. Trimming cost V 6 bases and J 4 bases; bases outside gene matches: 4. Germline V gene data show CDR1 as LNHDA and CDR2 as SQIVND (reference sequence). CDR3 size: 13 residues. The CDR3 bases are TGTGCCAGTAGGCAGACAGGGGCCACTGAAGCTTTCTTT. Its translation: CASRQTGATEAFF. Full variable domain (rest looked up from reference TRBV19 and TRBJ1-1): DGGITQSPKYLFRKEGQNVTLSCEQNLNHDAMYWYRQDPGQGLRLIYYSQIVNDFQKGDIAEGYSVSREKKESFPLTVTSAQKNPTAFYLCASRQTGATEAFFGQGTRLTVV.

The chain links TRBV3-1 (or the pseudogene TRBV3-2) to TRBJ2-7; possible D gene TRBD1, 6 bases. The CDR3 length is 14 residues. Germline V lookup: CDR1 LGHDT, CDR2 YNNKEL (reference sequence). V shed 3 bases and J shed 5 bases, with 14 bases lying between them. The CDR3 is CASSQPAGEHEQYF. The CDR3 DNA is TGTGCCAGCAGCCAGCCCGCAGGGGAGCACGAGCAGTACTTC.